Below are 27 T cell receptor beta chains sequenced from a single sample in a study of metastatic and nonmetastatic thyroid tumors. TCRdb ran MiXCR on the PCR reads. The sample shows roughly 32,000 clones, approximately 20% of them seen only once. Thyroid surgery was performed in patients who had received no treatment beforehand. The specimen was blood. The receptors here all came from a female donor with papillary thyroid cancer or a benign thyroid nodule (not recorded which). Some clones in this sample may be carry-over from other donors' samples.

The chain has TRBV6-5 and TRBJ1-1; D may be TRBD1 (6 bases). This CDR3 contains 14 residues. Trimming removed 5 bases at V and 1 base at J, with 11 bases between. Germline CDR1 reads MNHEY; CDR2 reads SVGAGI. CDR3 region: CASSHRETNTEAFF. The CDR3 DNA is TGTGCCAGCAGTCACAGGGAAACGAACACTGAAGCTTTCTTT.

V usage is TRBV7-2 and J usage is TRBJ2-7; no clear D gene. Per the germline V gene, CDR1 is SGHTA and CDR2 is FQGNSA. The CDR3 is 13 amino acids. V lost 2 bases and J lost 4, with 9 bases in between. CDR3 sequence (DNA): TGTGCCAGCAGCTTAAATACTCCTTACGAGCAGTACTTC. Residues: CASSLNTPYEQYF.

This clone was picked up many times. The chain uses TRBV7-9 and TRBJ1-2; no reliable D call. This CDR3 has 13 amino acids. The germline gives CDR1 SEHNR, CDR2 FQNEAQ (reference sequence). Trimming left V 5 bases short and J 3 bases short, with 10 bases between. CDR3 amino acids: CASSPGGHYGYTF. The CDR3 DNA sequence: TGTGCCAGCAGCCCAGGAGGACACTATGGCTACACCTTC.

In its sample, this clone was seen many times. For the CDR3, the DNA is TGCAGTGCGATGGCGGGGAATAGCGATTCACCCCTCCACTTT. Amino acids: CSAMAGNSDSPLHF. The chain links TRBV20-1 to TRBJ1-6, with D unclear. Germline loops: CDR1 DFQATT, CDR2 SNEGSKA (reference sequence). V lost 6 bases and J 8 bases, leaving 17 bases between the germline ends. The CDR3 has 14 amino acids.

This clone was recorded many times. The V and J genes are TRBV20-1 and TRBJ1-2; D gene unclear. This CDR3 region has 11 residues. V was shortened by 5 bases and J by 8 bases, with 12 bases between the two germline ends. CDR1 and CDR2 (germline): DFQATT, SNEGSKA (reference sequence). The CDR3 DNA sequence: TGCAGTGCTCCTAATACTGCCGGCTACACCTTC. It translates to CSAPNTAGYTF.

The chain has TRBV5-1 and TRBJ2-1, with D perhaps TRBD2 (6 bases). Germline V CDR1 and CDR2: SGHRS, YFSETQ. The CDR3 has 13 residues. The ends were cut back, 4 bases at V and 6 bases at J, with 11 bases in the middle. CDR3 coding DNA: TGCGCCAGCAGCATCTTCGGGGGCAATGAGCAGTTCTTC. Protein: CASSIFGGNEQFF.

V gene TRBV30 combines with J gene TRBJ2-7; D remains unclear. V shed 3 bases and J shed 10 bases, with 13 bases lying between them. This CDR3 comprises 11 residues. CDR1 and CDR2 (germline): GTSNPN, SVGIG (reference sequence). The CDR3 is CAWSWEGFQYF. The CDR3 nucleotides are TGTGCCTGGAGCTGGGAAGGCTTCCAGTACTTC.

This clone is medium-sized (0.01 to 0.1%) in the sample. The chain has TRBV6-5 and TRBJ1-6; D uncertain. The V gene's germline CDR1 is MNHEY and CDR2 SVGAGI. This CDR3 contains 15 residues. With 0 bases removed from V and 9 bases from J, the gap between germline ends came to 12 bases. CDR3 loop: CASSYSTVAGSPLHF. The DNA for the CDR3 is TGTGCCAGCAGTTACTCGACGGTAGCCGGTTCACCCCTCCACTTT.

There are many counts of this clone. The CDR3 DNA reads as TGTGCCAGCAGTGAAGCAGTTTCGGCAGGGCTCGGAGAGCAGTACTTC. It specifies CASSEAVSAGLGEQYF. The chain couples TRBV6-1 to TRBJ2-7; a weak D match, TRBD1 (5 bases). CDR1 and CDR2 (germline): MNHNS, SASEGT. The ends were cut back, 0 bases at V and 7 bases at J, with 19 bases in the middle. CDR3 length equals 16 residues.

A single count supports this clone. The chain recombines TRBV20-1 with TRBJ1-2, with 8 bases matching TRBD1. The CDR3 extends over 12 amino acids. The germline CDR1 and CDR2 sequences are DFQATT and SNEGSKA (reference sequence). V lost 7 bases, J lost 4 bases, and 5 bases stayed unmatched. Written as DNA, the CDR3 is TGCAGTGGGGACAGGACAGCCTATGGCTACACCTTC. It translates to CSGDRTAYGYTF.

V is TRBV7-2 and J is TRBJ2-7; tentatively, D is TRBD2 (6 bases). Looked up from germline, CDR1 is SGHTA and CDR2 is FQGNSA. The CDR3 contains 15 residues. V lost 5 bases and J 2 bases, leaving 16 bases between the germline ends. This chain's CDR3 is CASSPRAGGTYEQYF. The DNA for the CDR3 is TGTGCCAGCAGCCCCAGAGCCGGGGGTACCTACGAGCAGTACTTC.

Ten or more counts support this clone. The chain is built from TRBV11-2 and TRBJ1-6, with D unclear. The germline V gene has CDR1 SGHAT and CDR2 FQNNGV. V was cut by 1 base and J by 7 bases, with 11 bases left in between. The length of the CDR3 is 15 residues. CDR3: CASSLGSVSNSPLHF. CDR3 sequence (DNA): TGTGCCAGCAGCTTAGGGTCGGTCTCCAATTCACCCCTCCACTTT.

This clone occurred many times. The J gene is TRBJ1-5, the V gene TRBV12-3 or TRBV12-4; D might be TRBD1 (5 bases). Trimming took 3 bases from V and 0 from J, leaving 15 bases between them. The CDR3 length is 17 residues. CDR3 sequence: CASSLGADSHSNQPQHF. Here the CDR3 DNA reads TGTGCCAGCAGTTTGGGTGCCGACAGCCATAGCAATCAGCCCCAGCATTTT.

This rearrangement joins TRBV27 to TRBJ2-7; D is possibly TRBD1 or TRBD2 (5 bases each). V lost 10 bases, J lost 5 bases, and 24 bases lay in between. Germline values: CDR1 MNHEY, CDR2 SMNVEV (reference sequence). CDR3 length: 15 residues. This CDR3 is CANIPGLVGTHEQYF. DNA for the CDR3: TGTGCCAACATCCCGGGGCTAGTGGGGACCCACGAGCAGTACTTC.

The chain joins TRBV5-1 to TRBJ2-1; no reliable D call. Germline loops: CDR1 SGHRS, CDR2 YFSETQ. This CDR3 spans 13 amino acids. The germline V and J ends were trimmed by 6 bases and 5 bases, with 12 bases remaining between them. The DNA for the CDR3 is TGCGCCAGCACCCTCTATGAGGACAATGAGCAGTTCTTC. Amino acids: CASTLYEDNEQFF.

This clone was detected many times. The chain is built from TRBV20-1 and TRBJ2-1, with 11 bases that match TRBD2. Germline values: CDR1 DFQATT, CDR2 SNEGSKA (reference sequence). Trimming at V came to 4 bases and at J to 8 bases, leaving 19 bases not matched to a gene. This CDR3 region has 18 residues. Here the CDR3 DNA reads TGCAGTGCTACCTCCTATATAGCGGGAGGGGCGGTGGGGGATGAGCAGTTCTTC. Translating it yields CSATSYIAGGAVGDEQFF.

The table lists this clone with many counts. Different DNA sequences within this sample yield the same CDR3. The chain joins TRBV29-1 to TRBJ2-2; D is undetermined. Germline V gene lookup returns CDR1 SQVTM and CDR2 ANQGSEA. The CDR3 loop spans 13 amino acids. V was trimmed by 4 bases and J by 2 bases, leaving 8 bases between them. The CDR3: CSVGDFNTGELFF. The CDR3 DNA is TGCAGCGTTGGGGATTTTAACACCGGGGAGCTGTTTTTT.

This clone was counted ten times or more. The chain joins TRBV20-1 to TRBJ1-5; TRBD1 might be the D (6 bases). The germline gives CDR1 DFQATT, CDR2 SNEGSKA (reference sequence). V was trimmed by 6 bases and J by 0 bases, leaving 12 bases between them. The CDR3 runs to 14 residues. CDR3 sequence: CSAPTGNSNQPQHF. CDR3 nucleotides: TGCAGTGCCCCGACAGGAAATAGCAATCAGCCCCAGCATTTT.

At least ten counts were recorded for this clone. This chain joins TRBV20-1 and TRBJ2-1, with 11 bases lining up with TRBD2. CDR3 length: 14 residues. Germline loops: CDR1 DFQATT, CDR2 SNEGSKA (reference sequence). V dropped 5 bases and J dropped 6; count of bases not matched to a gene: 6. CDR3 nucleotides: TGCAGTGCTGTAACTAGCGGGGGACGCAATGAGCAGTTCTTC. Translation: CSAVTSGGRNEQFF.

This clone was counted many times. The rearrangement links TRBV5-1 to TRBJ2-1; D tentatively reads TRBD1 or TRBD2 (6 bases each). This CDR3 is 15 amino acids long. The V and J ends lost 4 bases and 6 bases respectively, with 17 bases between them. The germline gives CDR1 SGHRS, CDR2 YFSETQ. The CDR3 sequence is CASSPQVEGGNEQFF. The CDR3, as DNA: TGCGCCAGCAGCCCCCAGGTCGAGGGGGGCAATGAGCAGTTCTTC.

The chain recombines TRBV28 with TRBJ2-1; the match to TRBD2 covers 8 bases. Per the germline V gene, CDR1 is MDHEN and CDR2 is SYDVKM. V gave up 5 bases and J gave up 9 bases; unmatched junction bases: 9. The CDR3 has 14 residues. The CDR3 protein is CASSPSPRGGEQFF. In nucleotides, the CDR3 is TGTGCCAGCAGTCCGTCTCCCCGGGGGGGTGAGCAGTTCTTC.

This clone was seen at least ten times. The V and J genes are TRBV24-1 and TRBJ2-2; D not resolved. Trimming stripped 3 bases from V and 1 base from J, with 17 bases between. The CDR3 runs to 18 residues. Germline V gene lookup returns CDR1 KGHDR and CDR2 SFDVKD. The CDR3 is CATSDLSFSWENTGELFF. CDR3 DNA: TGTGCCACCAGTGATCTTAGCTTTAGCTGGGAGAACACCGGGGAGCTGTTTTTT.

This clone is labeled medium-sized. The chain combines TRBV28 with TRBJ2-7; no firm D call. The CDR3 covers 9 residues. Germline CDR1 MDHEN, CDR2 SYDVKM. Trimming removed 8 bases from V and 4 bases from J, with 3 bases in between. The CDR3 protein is CASGYEQYF. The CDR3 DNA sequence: TGTGCCAGCGGATACGAGCAGTACTTC. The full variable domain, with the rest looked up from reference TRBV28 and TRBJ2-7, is DVKVTQSSRYLVKRTGEKVFLECVQDMDHENMFWYRQDPGLGLRLIYFSYDVKMKEKGDIPEGYSVSREKKERFSLILESASTNQTSMYLCASGYEQYFGPGTRLTVT.

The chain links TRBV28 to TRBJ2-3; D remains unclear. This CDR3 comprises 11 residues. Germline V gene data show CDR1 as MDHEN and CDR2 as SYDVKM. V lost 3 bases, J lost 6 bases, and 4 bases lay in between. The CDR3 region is CASSFRDTQYF. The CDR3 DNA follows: TGTGCCAGCAGTTTTAGGGATACGCAGTATTTT. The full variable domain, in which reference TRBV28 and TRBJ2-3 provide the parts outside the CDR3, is DVKVTQSSRYLVKRTGEKVFLECVQDMDHENMFWYRQDPGLGLRLIYFSYDVKMKEKGDIPEGYSVSREKKERFSLILESASTNQTSMYLCASSFRDTQYFGPGTRLTVL.

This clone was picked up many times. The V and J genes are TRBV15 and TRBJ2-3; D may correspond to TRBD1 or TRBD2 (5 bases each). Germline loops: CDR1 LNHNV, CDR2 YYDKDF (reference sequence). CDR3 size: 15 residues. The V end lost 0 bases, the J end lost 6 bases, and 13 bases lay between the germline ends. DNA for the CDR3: TGTGCCACCAGCAGAGATGTGAGGGGTCTTGATACGCAGTATTTT. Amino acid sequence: CATSRDVRGLDTQYF. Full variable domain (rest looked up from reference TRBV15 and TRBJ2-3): DAMVIQNPRYQVTQFGKPVTLSCSQTLNHNVMYWYQQKSSQAPKLLFHYYDKDFNNEADTPDNFQSRRPNTSFCFLDIRSPGLGDTAMYLCATSRDVRGLDTQYFGPGTRLTVL.

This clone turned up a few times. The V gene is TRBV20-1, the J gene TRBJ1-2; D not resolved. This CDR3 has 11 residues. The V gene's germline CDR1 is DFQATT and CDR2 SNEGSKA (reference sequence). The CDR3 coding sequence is TGCAATGCCACCTCGCCGGCCGGCTACACCTTC. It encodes CNATSPAGYTF.

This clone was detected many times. CDR3 loop: CASSDSGQGSDEQFF. The DNA of the CDR3 is TGTGCCAGCAGTGACTCCGGACAGGGTAGCGATGAGCAGTTCTTC. V usage is TRBV6-4 and J usage is TRBJ2-1, with 8 bases fitting TRBD1. The CDR3 has 15 amino acids. Germline-derived CDR1 and CDR2 are MRHNA and SNTAGT. After removal of 0 bases from V and 8 bases from J, the junction contained 6 bases not matched to a gene.